One sample yielded the 16 T cell receptor beta chains listed below, sequenced in a study of CD8+CD57+ T cells in acquired aplastic anemia. Researchers used genomic DNA as the template to profile TCR beta VDJ and CDR3. MiXCR, run by TCRdb on the reads, gives a single entry per CDR3 protein. The sample yields around 150,000 distinct CDR3 sequences, 35% to 55% seen once. The sequenced sample consisted of sorted CD4+, CD8+, or CD8+CD57+ T cells (not recorded which) from PBMCs. The receptor source for this set is a human donor in good health.

Remarks on this clonotype: A read error may explain this, as a much larger clone is one base away. This chain joins TRBV6-1 and TRBJ2-1, with D hard to call. The V and J ends lost 4 bases and 8 bases respectively, with 9 bases between them. CDR1 MNHNS and CDR2 SASEGT come from the germline V gene. CDR3 size: 12 residues. CDR3 bases: TGTGCCAGCAGTGCCCGGTCGGATGAGCAGTTCTTC. It codes for CASSARSDEQFF.

This clonotype came up many times. V gene TRBV12-3 or TRBV12-4 combines with J gene TRBJ2-1; weak D call: TRBD1 (6 bases). V lost 6 bases, J lost 8 bases, and 14 bases lay in between. The CDR3 covers 13 residues. CDR3: CASRRTGSDEQFF. CDR3 bases: TGTGCCAGCAGGCGTACAGGGTCGGATGAGCAGTTCTTC.

The table lists this clonotype with a few counts. The chain couples TRBV6-1 to TRBJ1-1; tentative D call: TRBD1 (6 bases). Germline V gene sequence: CDR1 MNHNS, CDR2 SASEGT. V lost 3 bases to trimming and J lost 4 bases, with 12 bases between them. The CDR3 length is 14 residues. This chain's CDR3 is CASSESGERTEAFF. The CDR3 coding sequence is TGTGCCAGCAGTGAGTCAGGGGAACGCACTGAAGCTTTCTTT.

This clonotype was seen repeatedly, ten times or more. The chain joins TRBV20-1 to TRBJ1-4, with D tentatively TRBD1 (5 bases). V lost 6 bases and J 7 bases, leaving 18 bases between the germline ends. Per germline, CDR1 DFQATT and CDR2 SNEGSKA (reference sequence). CDR3 length: 14 residues. The CDR3 region is CSAPRQFGGEKLFF. Written as DNA, the CDR3 is TGCAGTGCCCCTCGACAGTTTGGGGGTGAAAAACTGTTTTTT.

This clonotype was counted many times. The chain combines TRBV10-1 with TRBJ1-2; the D gene is possibly TRBD1 (5 bases). Deletions cut 5 bases from V and 0 bases from J, with 7 bases between. CDR1 is WNHNN, CDR2 SYGVQD, per germline (reference sequence). This CDR3 region has 13 residues. CDR3 nucleotides: TGCGCCAGCAGTAGGGACCCTAACTATGGCTACACCTTC. This codes for CASSRDPNYGYTF.

The rearrangement uses TRBV12-3 or TRBV12-4 and TRBJ2-1, with 7 bases lining up with TRBD1. Trimming cost V 4 bases and J 7 bases; bases outside gene matches: 1. There are 12 residues in the CDR3. The CDR3 here is CASSSRGNEQFF. In DNA, the CDR3 is TGTGCCAGCAGTTCCAGGGGGAATGAGCAGTTCTTC.

This clonotype came up many times. The chain recombines TRBV3-1 with TRBJ2-7; 7 bases match TRBD1. CDR3 length equals 14 residues. The V gene end was trimmed by 1 base and the J gene end by 3 bases; junction bases not matched to a gene: 3. Germline V lookup: CDR1 LGHDT, CDR2 YNNKEL (reference sequence). The CDR3 reads CASSQAQGNYEQYF. The CDR3 bases are TGTGCCAGCAGCCAAGCACAGGGGAACTACGAGCAGTACTTC.

The chain carries TRBV24-1 and TRBJ1-1; maybe TRBD1 (5 bases). Germline-derived CDR1 and CDR2 are KGHDR and SFDVKD. This CDR3 is built from 13 residues. Trimming pared 2 bases from V and 10 bases from J, leaving 13 bases between. The chain's CDR3 is CATSDSGTLGAFF. The DNA for the CDR3 is TGTGCCACCAGTGATTCTGGGACCCTAGGAGCTTTCTTT.

This clonotype has a count of ten or more. The V and J genes are TRBV24-1 and TRBJ2-2, with D perhaps given as TRBD1 or TRBD2 (5 bases each). This CDR3 is 14 amino acids long. The V end lost 6 bases, the J end lost 3 bases, and 10 bases lay between the germline ends. Germline values: CDR1 KGHDR, CDR2 SFDVKD. The CDR3: CATSLGTDTGELFF. Written as DNA, the CDR3 is TGTGCCACCAGTTTAGGGACGGACACCGGGGAGCTGTTTTTT.

This clonotype was counted many times. The rearrangement uses TRBV10-3 and TRBJ1-2; D is perhaps TRBD1 (5 bases). Trimming shortened V by 2 bases and J by 8 bases, and 15 bases separated the two germline ends. The CDR3 loop spans 14 amino acids. The V gene's germline CDR1 is ENHRY and CDR2 SYGVKD. CDR3: CAISEARVEAGYTF. The CDR3 DNA reads as TGTGCCATCAGTGAGGCCAGGGTTGAGGCGGGCTACACCTTC.

The rearrangement links TRBV19 to TRBJ2-6, with no clear D. Germline lookup yields CDR1 LNHDA and CDR2 SQIVND (reference sequence). The CDR3 is 13 residues long. The ends were cut back, 3 bases at V and 11 bases at J, with 11 bases in the middle. CDR3: CASSMVGTYVLTF. Here the CDR3 DNA reads TGTGCCAGTAGTATGGTGGGAACCTACGTCCTGACTTTC. The whole variable domain, remainder taken from reference TRBV19 and TRBJ2-6, is DGGITQSPKYLFRKEGQNVTLSCEQNLNHDAMYWYRQDPGQGLRLIYYSQIVNDFQKGDIAEGYSVSREKKESFPLTVTSAQKNPTAFYLCASSMVGTYVLTFGAGSRLTVL.

The chain uses TRBV20-1 and TRBJ2-7; D may be TRBD1 (5 bases). V lost 4 bases to trimming and J lost 2 bases, with 9 bases between them. The CDR3 runs to 12 residues. CDR1 is DFQATT, CDR2 SNEGSKA, per germline (reference sequence). The CDR3: CSATTATYEQYF. The CDR3 region has the DNA TGCAGTGCTACGACAGCCACCTACGAGCAGTACTTC.

This sequence joins TRBV19 and TRBJ2-1; a weak D match, TRBD2 (5 bases). CDR1 and CDR2 from the germline V gene are LNHDA and SQIVND (reference sequence). This CDR3 has 11 amino acids. Trimming cost V 5 bases and J 12 bases, with 11 bases left between them. In DNA, the CDR3 is TGTGCCAGTAGTGGTTTGCGGGCGCAGTTCTTC. The encoded protein is CASSGLRAQFF.

This chain joins TRBV24-1 and TRBJ2-7; 7 bases align to TRBD1. The J segment lost 12 bases and the V segment lost 2 bases, leaving 9 bases of the junction unmatched. Germline-derived CDR1 and CDR2 are KGHDR and SFDVKD. This CDR3 is built from 13 residues. CDR3 coding DNA: TGTGCCACCAGTGATTCCTTAGACAGGGTGTGGTACTTC. This translates into CATSDSLDRVWYF.

On this clonotype: Compared with germline, one end of the junction differs, possibly owing to a read error. This sequence joins TRBV6-5 and TRBJ2-7; D gene uncertain. Germline V gene lookup returns CDR1 MNHEY and CDR2 SVGAGI. The CDR3 totals 14 residues. The CDR3 loop is CASGYSGGSYEQYF. The CDR3, as DNA: TGTGCCAGCGGTTACTCAGGCGGATCCTACGAGCAGTACTTC.

This clonotype was detected a few times. The V call is TRBV18, the J call TRBJ1-4; no clear D. The CDR3 has 12 residues. Trimming removed 5 bases from V and 5 bases from J, with 6 bases in between. Per the germline V gene, CDR1 is KGHSH and CDR2 is LQKENI. The CDR3 DNA sequence: TGTGCCAGCTCAGCAGGAAATGAAAAACTGTTTTTT. Translation: CASSAGNEKLFF.